The clone carrying this T cell receptor (beta chain) was observed many times. This sample stems from a study of T-cell memory formation after mild COVID-19. Study at large: Largely, the TCR clusters proved donor specific.

Via MiXCR, TCRdb re-called the 5' RACE reads, giving one row per CDR3 protein. The sample has some 320,000 distinct CDR3 sequences, about 13% seen once. Germline V gives CDR1 SGHRS, CDR2 YFSETQ. This CDR3 has 17 amino acids. V was shortened by 3 bases and J by 0 bases, with 15 bases between the two germline ends. The sequenced sample consisted of PBMCs or a T cell subset sorted from them (not recorded which). This clonotype was sampled from a man in his late teens or twenties who had mild COVID-19 (a few samples of this study predate the infection). Cell type and time point are not known. The rearrangement uses TRBV5-1 and TRBJ2-2; D is possibly TRBD2 (6 bases). The CDR3 nucleotides are TGCGCCAGCAGCTACCTAGCGCCTACCGCGAACACCGGGGAGCTGTTTTTT. Amino acid sequence: CASSYLAPTANTGELFF.